These 26 T cell receptor beta chains came from one sample sequenced in a study of blood T cell repertoires in COVID-19 (dated by TCRdb to 2020 to 2022). Library prep was done by the immunoSEQ multiplex PCR assay. Sourced from immuneACCESS, this table was stored by TCRdb with only in-frame sequences that have V and J called. A share of the clones is absent; for the studies checked, an unresolved V gene accounts for under half, and the remainder has no known explanation. For this sample the table gives 220,000 or so clones, of which about four fifths were detected only once. The top ten hold about 1.3% of the sample. Specimen: PBMCs or T cells enriched from blood (not recorded which). The receptors shown here come from a woman aged 40 to 49 with acute COVID-19.

The V call is TRBV24-1, the J call TRBJ2-2; weak D call: TRBD1 (5 bases). Germline V gene sequence: CDR1 KGHDR, CDR2 SFDVKD. V was cut by 4 bases and J by 6 bases, with 14 bases left in between. The CDR3 length is 15 residues. CDR3 in amino acids: CATSDPARVAGELFF. The CDR3 coding sequence is TGTGCCACCAGTGACCCCGCCAGGGTCGCCGGGGAGCTGTTTTTT.

The V call is TRBV11-1, the J call TRBJ2-6; 8 bases line up with TRBD1. CDR3 size: 14 residues. The germline gives CDR1 SGHAT, CDR2 FQDESV (reference sequence). V trimming: 7 bases; J trimming: 4 bases; junction bases outside the gene matches: 3. In nucleotides, the CDR3 is TGTGCCAGCACCAGGGGGCTCGGGGCCAACGTCCTGACTTTC. It codes for CASTRGLGANVLTF.

This clone was picked up one time. CDR3 nucleotide sequence: TGCGCCAGCAGCCAAGATGGCAGGGCTGGAAACACCATATATTTT. It codes for CASSQDGRAGNTIYF. The chain is built from TRBV4-3 and TRBJ1-3; D might be TRBD1 (5 bases). The CDR3 extends over 15 amino acids. Germline V gives CDR1 LGHNA, CDR2 YSLEER. Trimming cost V 0 bases and J 2 bases, with 8 bases left between them.

The gene calls are TRBV19 and TRBJ1-5; the D gene is possibly TRBD1 (6 bases). V was cut by 6 bases and J by 0 bases, with 21 bases left in between. This CDR3 has 18 residues. Germline CDR1 reads LNHDA; CDR2 reads SQIVND (reference sequence). The CDR3, as DNA: TGTGCCAGTAGACCAACACCGACAGGTGCGAGTAGCAATCAGCCCCAGCATTTT. It codes for CASRPTPTGASSNQPQHF.

The V and J genes are TRBV14 and TRBJ1-6, with 9 bases fitting TRBD1. Trimming removed 4 bases from V and 10 bases from J; junction bases left unmatched: 5. Germline loops: CDR1 SGHDN, CDR2 FVKESK. The CDR3 has 14 residues. For the CDR3, the DNA is TGTGCCAGCAGCCCACAGGGGGCCCGGTCACCCCTCCACTTT. This gives the protein CASSPQGARSPLHF.

The V call is TRBV29-1, the J call TRBJ1-1; TRBD1 might be the D (5 bases). The V and J ends lost 4 bases and 1 base respectively, with 10 bases between them. CDR1 is SQVTM, CDR2 ANQGSEA, per germline. The CDR3 length is 13 residues. The CDR3 spells CSVAGGRNTEAFF. The CDR3 nucleotides read TGCAGCGTTGCCGGGGGGAGGAACACTGAAGCTTTCTTT.

V gene TRBV7-9 combines with J gene TRBJ2-1, with 8 bases that match TRBD2. The CDR3 loop spans 17 amino acids. Germline V gives CDR1 SEHNR, CDR2 FQNEAQ (reference sequence). V dropped 1 base and J dropped 9; count of bases not matched to a gene: 14. CDR3 DNA: TGTGCCAGCAGCTTAGGGCCTCTGGGGACTAGTCCCTCTGAGCAGTTCTTC. This codes for CASSLGPLGTSPSEQFF.

The chain uses TRBV27 and TRBJ1-6; D is possibly TRBD1 (5 bases). The V end lost 8 bases, the J end lost 7 bases, and 9 bases lay between the germline ends. This CDR3 is built from 12 residues. Germline CDR1 and CDR2: MNHEY and SMNVEV (reference sequence). CDR3 bases: TGTGCCAGCCGTGGGGGGAATTCACCCCTCCACTTT. Amino acids: CASRGGNSPLHF.

The chain has TRBV30 and TRBJ2-3; TRBD2 aligns across 9 bases. The CDR3 has 15 amino acids. Germline V gene lookup returns CDR1 GTSNPN and CDR2 SVGIG (reference sequence). The V gene end was trimmed by 5 bases and the J gene end by 8 bases; junction bases not matched to a gene: 14. As DNA, the CDR3 is TGTGCCTGGGCCTGGTCGGCGGGGGGGCCGAGTACGCAGTATTTT. Its translation is CAWAWSAGGPSTQYF.

V is TRBV15 and J is TRBJ1-3; D might be TRBD1 (5 bases). V lost 0 bases, J lost 4 bases, and 7 bases lay in between. The CDR3 has 14 residues. Germline values: CDR1 LNHNV, CDR2 YYDKDF (reference sequence). The DNA for the CDR3 is TGTGCCACCAGCAGAGACAGGGTCGGAAACACCATATATTTT. Translated, it gives CATSRDRVGNTIYF. Combining the CDR3 with reference TRBV15 and TRBJ1-3 gives the whole variable domain DAMVIQNPRYQVTQFGKPVTLSCSQTLNHNVMYWYQQKSSQAPKLLFHYYDKDFNNEADTPDNFQSRRPNTSFCFLDIRSPGLGDTAMYLCATSRDRVGNTIYFGEGSWLTVV.

The rearrangement joins TRBV7-9 to TRBJ1-5; TRBD1 might be the D (6 bases). This CDR3 region has 15 residues. The germline V and J ends were trimmed by 1 base and 0 bases, with 7 bases remaining between them. CDR1 and CDR2 from the germline V gene are SEHNR and FQNEAQ (reference sequence). The CDR3 protein is CASSLGTASNQPQHF. The CDR3 DNA is TGTGCCAGCAGCTTAGGGACAGCTAGCAATCAGCCCCAGCATTTT.

The rearrangement joins TRBV6-5 to TRBJ2-7; 8 bases align to TRBD1. The CDR3 has 15 residues. The germline CDR1 and CDR2 sequences are MNHEY and SVGAGI. V shed 6 bases and J 6 bases; nucleotides not matched to a gene: 13. For the CDR3, the DNA is TGTGCCAGCAGCGCTGGCGGACAGGGAGGCTTCGAGCAGTACTTC. Translation gives CASSAGGQGGFEQYF.

The V call is TRBV28, the J call TRBJ1-5; D might be TRBD1 (5 bases). Per the germline V gene, CDR1 is MDHEN and CDR2 is SYDVKM. Trimming stripped 2 bases from V and 3 bases from J, with 20 bases between. This CDR3 has 18 residues. Written as DNA, the CDR3 is TGTGCCAGCAGTTTACGGGCCTTGTGGGGGGGACCCAATCAGCCCCAGCATTTT. Protein product: CASSLRALWGGPNQPQHF.

The chain links TRBV5-1 to TRBJ1-2; 7 positions match TRBD1. The V segment lost 2 bases and the J segment 5 bases; nucleotides outside the gene matches: 15. The germline CDR1 and CDR2 sequences are SGHRS and YFSETQ. This CDR3 has 17 residues. CDR3 loop: CASSLQGTGTGSYGYTF. DNA for the CDR3: TGCGCCAGCAGCTTACAGGGGACGGGCACGGGTTCTTATGGCTACACCTTC. The variable domain in full, with the rest retrieved from reference TRBV5-1 and TRBJ1-2, is KAGVTQTPRYLIKTRGQQVTLSCSPISGHRSVSWYQQTPGQGLQFLFEYFSETQRNKGNFPGRFSGRQFSNSRSEMNVSTLELGDSALYLCASSLQGTGTGSYGYTFGSGTRLTVV.

The chain employs TRBV5-5 and TRBJ2-7, with D perhaps TRBD2 (5 bases). V was cut by 2 bases and J by 3 bases, with 12 bases left in between. There are 14 residues in the CDR3. Germline values: CDR1 SGHKS, CDR2 YYEKEE (reference sequence). CDR3: CASSLLGVGYEQYF. CDR3 in DNA: TGTGCCAGCAGCTTACTGGGAGTCGGCTACGAGCAGTACTTC.

This clone appeared once. The chain joins TRBV5-8 to TRBJ2-1; 12 bases fit TRBD2. CDR1 SGHTS and CDR2 YDEGEE come from the germline V gene. The J segment lost 2 bases and the V segment lost 3 bases, leaving 9 bases of the junction unmatched. The CDR3 has 18 residues. CDR3 sequence (DNA): TGTGCCAGCAGCTCCGGCGGACTAGCGGGGTTGGCCTACAATGAGCAGTTCTTC. Its protein is CASSSGGLAGLAYNEQFF. Based on the CDR3 plus reference TRBV5-8 and TRBJ2-1, the full variable domain is EAGVTQSPTHLIKTRGQQATLRCSPISGHTSVYWYQQALGLGLQFLLWYDEGEERNRGNFPPRFSGRQFPNYSSELNVNALELEDSALYLCASSSGGLAGLAYNEQFFGPGTRLTVL.

This rearrangement joins TRBV5-1 to TRBJ2-3, with 11 positions matching TRBD2. Germline-derived CDR1 and CDR2 are SGHRS and YFSETQ. CDR3 length equals 13 residues. After removal of 4 bases from V and 6 bases from J, the junction contained 1 base not matched to a gene. Written as DNA, the CDR3 is TGCGCCAGCAGCGCTAGCGGGGGGGATACGCAGTATTTT. Residues: CASSASGGDTQYF.

The rearrangement uses TRBV19 and TRBJ2-2; 11 positions agree with TRBD1. This CDR3 has 15 residues. V trimming: 6 bases; J trimming: 6 bases; junction bases outside the gene matches: 6. Per the germline V gene, CDR1 is LNHDA and CDR2 is SQIVND (reference sequence). The CDR3 spells CASSWGQGGAGELFF. The CDR3 region has the DNA TGTGCCAGTAGCTGGGGACAGGGGGGAGCCGGGGAGCTGTTTTTT. Supplemented by reference TRBV19 and TRBJ2-2, the full variable domain reads DGGITQSPKYLFRKEGQNVTLSCEQNLNHDAMYWYRQDPGQGLRLIYYSQIVNDFQKGDIAEGYSVSREKKESFPLTVTSAQKNPTAFYLCASSWGQGGAGELFFGEGSRLTVL.

Here the CDR3 DNA reads TGTGCCAGTTCCGACGGGTATTTAGCCCAAGAGACCCAGTACTTC. Its protein is CASSDGYLAQETQYF. The rearrangement joins TRBV19 to TRBJ2-5, with D uncertain. V shed 8 bases and J shed 1 base, with 17 bases lying between them. CDR1 is LNHDA and CDR2 is SQIVND in the germline V gene (reference sequence). CDR3 size: 15 residues. The whole variable domain, remainder taken from reference TRBV19 and TRBJ2-5, is DGGITQSPKYLFRKEGQNVTLSCEQNLNHDAMYWYRQDPGQGLRLIYYSQIVNDFQKGDIAEGYSVSREKKESFPLTVTSAQKNPTAFYLCASSDGYLAQETQYFGPGTRLLVL.

The rearrangement uses TRBV30 and TRBJ2-7, with TRBD2 matching 8 bases. This CDR3 is built from 14 residues. CDR1 is GTSNPN, CDR2 SVGIG, per germline (reference sequence). The ends lost 3 bases at V and 2 bases at J; junction bases unmatched: 6. In DNA form, the CDR3 reads TGTGCCTGGAGAGGGAAGCGGGGGCCCTACGAGCAGTACTTC. It codes for CAWRGKRGPYEQYF.

The chain has TRBV5-1 and TRBJ2-7, with 11 bases lining up with TRBD1. The germline CDR1 and CDR2 sequences are SGHRS and YFSETQ. V lost 0 bases, J lost 4 bases, and 6 bases stayed unmatched. The CDR3 totals 16 residues. This CDR3 is CASSLADRGREYEQYF. The CDR3 DNA reads as TGCGCCAGCAGCTTGGCGGACAGGGGGCGCGAGTACGAGCAGTACTTC.

Turning to this clone: This sample also contains other DNA sequences that code for the same CDR3. The chain joins TRBV10-3 to TRBJ1-3, with D uncertain. V was trimmed by 0 bases and J by 4 bases, leaving 7 bases between them. The CDR3 sequence is 14 residues long. Germline V gene lookup returns CDR1 ENHRY and CDR2 SYGVKD. The CDR3 sequence: CAISESGGGNTIYF. The CDR3 DNA is TGTGCCATCAGTGAGTCTGGAGGCGGAAACACCATATATTTT.

The chain carries TRBV18 and TRBJ2-1, with D tentatively TRBD2 (5 bases). Trimming took 3 bases from V and 6 from J, leaving 15 bases between them. The CDR3 sequence is 15 residues long. The germline V gene encodes CDR1 KGHSH and CDR2 LQKENI. Written as DNA, the CDR3 is TGTGCCAGCTCACCTAGAGGGCCACCGGTCAATGAGCAGTTCTTC. This translates into CASSPRGPPVNEQFF.

This clone has just a few counts. The chain recombines TRBV6-5 with TRBJ2-1, with 9 positions matching TRBD1. The junction had 4 bases not matched to a gene; V was cut back by 10 bases and J by 3 bases. This CDR3 is 13 amino acids long. Per the germline V gene, CDR1 is MNHEY and CDR2 is SVGAGI. CDR3 residues: CAIRTGDYNEQFF. DNA for the CDR3: TGTGCCATCCGGACAGGGGACTACAATGAGCAGTTCTTC.

The CDR3 bases are TGTGCCACCAGCGTCGACAGGGAAAGACAGCCCCAGCATTTT. This translates into CATSVDRERQPQHF. The V and J genes are TRBV15 and TRBJ1-5; 7 bases line up with TRBD1. CDR3 length equals 14 residues. Germline trimming cut 5 bases from V and 7 bases from J; bases unmatched to any gene: 8. Germline lookup yields CDR1 LNHNV and CDR2 YYDKDF (reference sequence).

V usage is TRBV6-1 and J usage is TRBJ1-5; possible D gene TRBD1, 6 bases. Trimming cost V 4 bases and J 5 bases, with 21 bases left between them. CDR1 and CDR2 from the germline V gene are MNHNS and SASEGT. The CDR3 is 17 residues long. Written as DNA, the CDR3 is TGTGCCAGCAGTGCTAAAGGGGGAGTCCCGACGGATCAGCCCCAGCATTTT. This gives the protein CASSAKGGVPTDQPQHF.